This T cell receptor beta chain was recovered during a study of T cell changes during pregnancy in multiple sclerosis. Measured with immunoSEQ multiplex PCR; TCRdb has only the in-frame clones, and not every one. The sample contains some 46,000 clones, more than 85% of which appear only once. Between the trimmed V and J ends, which lost 4 bases and 5 bases, there was a span of 6 bases. Germline V gene sequence: CDR1 SGHRS, CDR2 YFSETQ. This CDR3 is built from 12 residues. The starting material was CD4+ T cells from peripheral blood mononuclear cells, obtained after pregnancy. The clonotype originates from a female donor with multiple sclerosis, enrolled in a pregnancy study. The chain links TRBV5-1 to TRBJ2-2; D unclear. The CDR3 nucleotides are TGCGCCAGCAGCCCGGTTACCGGGGAGCTGTTTTTT. This encodes CASSPVTGELFF.